Each of the 26 T cell receptor beta chains below was sequenced from the same sample in a study of cytomegalovirus exposure and HLA in healthy donors. Use of 60 Vbeta and 13 Jbeta primers characterized the PCR. TCRdb's table, derived via immunoSEQ multiplex PCR, lists solely in-frame clones and lacks some. Of about 110,000 clones listed, approximately 15% are singletons. The sample consisted of PBMCs. These receptors came from a woman aged 18-30 years in good health and CMV-seronegative.

This chain connects TRBV6-6 to TRBJ2-5; TRBD1 might be the D (7 bases). The V gene's germline CDR1 is MNHNY and CDR2 SVGAGI (reference sequence). The CDR3 has 15 residues. V was trimmed by 5 bases and J by 5 bases, leaving 18 bases between them. CDR3 region: CASSPEGAGSETQYF. CDR3 nucleotide sequence: TGTGCCAGCAGTCCGGAGGGGGCGGGGTCGGAGACCCAGTACTTC.

The V call is TRBV27, the J call TRBJ2-3; D remains ambiguous. V lost 8 bases and J 4 bases, leaving 10 bases between the germline ends. The germline gives CDR1 MNHEY, CDR2 SMNVEV (reference sequence). The CDR3 loop spans 12 amino acids. CDR3 DNA sequence: TGTGCCAGCTCGCGCCCGGCAGATACGCAGTATTTT. Its protein product is CASSRPADTQYF.

This clone showed up just a few times. The chain combines TRBV7-3 with TRBJ1-1, with no clear D. CDR3 length: 14 amino acids. Trimming cost V 0 bases and J 6 bases, with 11 bases left between them. Germline V gene sequence: CDR1 SGHTA, CDR2 FQGTGA. Written as DNA, the CDR3 is TGTGCCAGCAGCTTAACGGGCGGGGTGGCTGAAGCTTTCTTT. Translation: CASSLTGGVAEAFF.

V gene TRBV5-8 combines with J gene TRBJ1-3, with D hard to call. With 7 bases removed from V and 2 bases from J, the gap between germline ends came to 19 bases. Per germline, CDR1 SGHTS and CDR2 YDEGEE. The CDR3 length is 16 residues. CDR3 in DNA: TGTGCCAGCGGTTACTGGACGGGAAACACTGGAAACACCATATATTTT. This codes for CASGYWTGNTGNTIYF.

V is TRBV6-1 and J is TRBJ2-2; TRBD1 is a possible D gene (5 bases). V was clipped by 8 bases and J by 6 bases, with 13 bases between them. Germline V gene sequence: CDR1 MNHNS, CDR2 SASEGT. The CDR3 extends over 13 amino acids. CDR3 nucleotide sequence: TGTGCCAGCGTAAGGGGCGCAGCCGGGGAGCTGTTTTTT. The encoded protein is CASVRGAAGELFF.

This chain links TRBV5-4 with TRBJ2-7; 8 nucleotides match TRBD2. The CDR3 is 15 amino acids. V dropped 4 bases and J dropped 2; count of bases not matched to a gene: 8. Germline V gene data show CDR1 as SGHNT and CDR2 as YYREEE (reference sequence). CDR3 loop: CASSPGLAGTYEQYF. The CDR3 DNA reads TGTGCCAGCAGCCCCGGTCTAGCGGGTACCTACGAGCAGTACTTC.

This clone turned up a few times. V is TRBV6-4 and J is TRBJ2-7; 9 positions match TRBD1. Germline values: CDR1 MRHNA, CDR2 SNTAGT. This CDR3 is built from 14 residues. Trimming cost V 3 bases and J 6 bases; bases outside gene matches: 6. CDR3 nucleotides: TGTGCCAGCAGTGAGGGACAGGGAAGCAGCGAGCAGTACTTC. Its protein product is CASSEGQGSSEQYF.

This chain links TRBV28 with TRBJ1-3; possibly TRBD1 for D (6 bases). The CDR3 contains 11 residues. Germline lookup yields CDR1 MDHEN and CDR2 SYDVKM. Deletions cut 6 bases from V and 9 bases from J, with 9 bases between. The chain's CDR3 is CASRQGGTIYF. The CDR3 DNA follows: TGTGCCAGCAGGCAAGGGGGCACCATATATTTT. The complete variable domain, with remaining parts taken from reference TRBV28 and TRBJ1-3, reads DVKVTQSSRYLVKRTGEKVFLECVQDMDHENMFWYRQDPGLGLRLIYFSYDVKMKEKGDIPEGYSVSREKKERFSLILESASTNQTSMYLCASRQGGTIYFGEGSWLTVV.

V and J are TRBV28 and TRBJ1-2; 7 nucleotides align to TRBD1. The CDR3 loop spans 15 amino acids. V lost 7 bases to trimming and J lost 8 bases; unmatched junction nucleotides: 16. Per the germline V gene, CDR1 is MDHEN and CDR2 is SYDVKM. The DNA of the CDR3 is TGTGCCAGCACAAGAGGGGACAGACGCGAGAGGGGCTACACCTTC. This codes for CASTRGDRRERGYTF.

This clone has a handful of counts. V gene TRBV5-6 combines with J gene TRBJ2-7, with 9 bases identical to TRBD1. With V trimmed by 0 bases and J by 11 bases, 12 bases remained unmatched. Germline CDR1 reads SGHDT; CDR2 reads YYEEEE. CDR3 length: 15 residues. In nucleotides, the CDR3 is TGTGCCAGCAGCTTGGGGACAGGGGCGTCTCTAGGGAAGTACTTC. Protein sequence: CASSLGTGASLGKYF.

This clone was recorded at least ten times. The V call is TRBV5-1, the J call TRBJ2-3; D is possibly TRBD1 (6 bases). This CDR3 contains 13 residues. The germline V and J ends were trimmed by 3 bases and 3 bases, with 8 bases remaining between them. Germline loops: CDR1 SGHRS, CDR2 YFSETQ. The CDR3 loop reads CASSSQGTDTQYF. The CDR3, as DNA: TGCGCCAGCAGCTCACAGGGTACAGATACGCAGTATTTT.

This rearrangement joins TRBV2 to TRBJ2-2, with TRBD1 identical over 9 bases. The germline CDR1 and CDR2 sequences are SNHLY and FYNNEI. This CDR3 is 16 amino acids long. V lost 2 bases, J lost 6 bases, and 7 bases stayed unmatched. The CDR3 bases are TGTGCCAGCAGTGAATTAGGGACAGGGATCTCCGGGGAGCTGTTTTTT. This gives the protein CASSELGTGISGELFF.

This clone showed up just a few times. The chain joins TRBV11-2 to TRBJ1-1; the match to TRBD1 covers 7 bases. V was pared by 5 bases and J by 1 base, with 4 bases of the junction left unmatched. Germline V gene sequence: CDR1 SGHAT, CDR2 FQNNGV. The CDR3 length is 14 residues. CDR3 region: CASSRGQTNTEAFF. DNA for the CDR3: TGTGCCAGCAGCCGGGGACAGACGAACACTGAAGCTTTCTTT. Drawing the rest from reference TRBV11-2 and TRBJ1-1, the complete variable domain is EAGVAQSPRYKIIEKRQSVAFWCNPISGHATLYWYQQILGQGPKLLIQFQNNGVVDDSQLPKDRFSAERLKGVDSTLKIQPAKLEDSAVYLCASSRGQTNTEAFFGQGTRLTVV.

There are a few counts of this clone. As DNA, the CDR3 is TGTGCCAGCAGCGTAGGGGGGGCCTACAATGAGCAGTTCTTC. This encodes CASSVGGAYNEQFF. This rearrangement joins TRBV9 to TRBJ2-1, with D possibly TRBD2 on 6 matching bases. The CDR3 contains 14 residues. Germline loops: CDR1 SGDLS, CDR2 YYNGEE. Trimming pared 0 bases from V and 2 bases from J, leaving 6 bases between.

This clone has only a few counts. Here the CDR3 DNA reads TGTGCCAGCAGCGCGCCGGACAGGGGGCCACCCCTCCACTTT. Its translation is CASSAPDRGPPLHF. This chain joins TRBV9 and TRBJ1-6, with 11 bases identical to TRBD1. Per germline, CDR1 SGDLS and CDR2 YYNGEE. V lost 3 bases to trimming and J lost 11 bases; unmatched junction nucleotides: 4. The CDR3 loop spans 14 amino acids.

The chain uses TRBV4-2 and TRBJ2-2; 7 nucleotides line up with TRBD1. The J segment lost 4 bases and the V segment lost 1 base, leaving 9 bases of the junction unmatched. Germline lookup yields CDR1 LGHNA and CDR2 YNFKEQ. CDR3 size: 17 residues. The CDR3 coding sequence is TGTGCCAGCAGCCAAGCCACAGGGGTTGGTGGCACCGGGGAGCTGTTTTTT. Its translation is CASSQATGVGGTGELFF.

The sample holds many counts of this clone. The chain combines TRBV6-5 with TRBJ1-2; D is perhaps TRBD1 (5 bases). Germline loops: CDR1 MNHEY, CDR2 SVGAGI. This CDR3 has 15 residues. V was pared by 5 bases and J by 0 bases, with 13 bases between. The CDR3 bases are TGTGCCAGCAGTCCAACAGGCGCTTCTAACTATGGCTACACCTTC. This codes for CASSPTGASNYGYTF.

The rearrangement uses TRBV7-9 and TRBJ2-1; TRBD2 matches 16 bases. This CDR3 spans 17 amino acids. V lost 5 bases, J lost 7 bases, and 8 bases stayed unmatched. Germline V gives CDR1 SEHNR, CDR2 FQNEAQ (reference sequence). The CDR3 DNA follows: TGTGCCAGCAGCGTCCCGGGACTAGCGGGAGGGCCTAATGAGCAGTTCTTC. Translated: CASSVPGLAGGPNEQFF. Combining the CDR3 with reference TRBV7-9 and TRBJ2-1 gives the whole variable domain DTGVSQNPRHKITKRGQNVTFRCDPISEHNRLYWYRQTLGQGPEFLTYFQNEAQLEKSRLLSDRFSAERPKGSFSTLEIQRTEQGDSAMYLCASSVPGLAGGPNEQFFGPGTRLTVL.

This clone was found a few times. The V call is TRBV7-2, the J call TRBJ2-3; D ambiguous. V was pared by 2 bases and J by 1 base, with 10 bases between. CDR3 length equals 15 residues. Germline V gene sequence: CDR1 SGHTA, CDR2 FQGNSA. The CDR3 protein is CASSLRSSGTDTQYF. The DNA for the CDR3 is TGTGCCAGCAGCTTACGTTCCAGCGGCACAGATACGCAGTATTTT.

The chain employs TRBV6-5 and TRBJ1-2, with 8 bases that match TRBD1. Germline loops: CDR1 MNHEY, CDR2 SVGAGI. The CDR3 runs to 15 residues. Trimming at V came to 6 bases and at J to 5 bases, leaving 11 bases not matched to a gene. Here the CDR3 reads CASREGTGRGYGYTF. The CDR3 DNA reads as TGTGCCAGCAGAGAGGGGACAGGCAGAGGATATGGCTACACCTTC.

The CDR3 region is CASSLGLAGPPGELFF. DNA of the CDR3: TGTGCCAGCAGCTTAGGGCTAGCGGGACCACCCGGGGAGCTGTTTTTT. The chain carries TRBV7-9 and TRBJ2-2; 9 bases line up with TRBD2. This CDR3 contains 16 residues. V trimming: 1 base; J trimming: 6 bases; junction bases outside the gene matches: 6. Germline lookup yields CDR1 SEHNR and CDR2 FQNEAQ (reference sequence).

At least ten counts were recorded for this clone. This chain links TRBV30 with TRBJ1-4; 7 bases match TRBD1. The germline V gene has CDR1 GTSNPN and CDR2 SVGIG (reference sequence). V trimming: 4 bases; J trimming: 2 bases; junction bases outside the gene matches: 7. The CDR3 runs 15 residues. CDR3 residues: CAWNPDRNTNEKLFF. As DNA, the CDR3 is TGTGCCTGGAACCCGGACAGGAACACTAATGAAAAACTGTTTTTT.

This clone was detected only a few times. The chain combines TRBV7-8 with TRBJ2-3; D possibly corresponds to TRBD2 (5 bases). CDR1 is SGHVS and CDR2 is FQNEAQ in the germline V gene. The germline V and J ends were trimmed by 1 base and 5 bases, with 10 bases remaining between them. The CDR3 consists of 14 residues. The CDR3 loop reads CASSLVSGRDTQYF. The CDR3 nucleotides read TGTGCCAGCAGCTTAGTATCGGGAAGAGATACGCAGTATTTT.

The chain is built from TRBV6-5 and TRBJ1-2; the match to TRBD1 covers 11 bases. Looked up from germline, CDR1 is MNHEY and CDR2 is SVGAGI. The CDR3 totals 14 residues. After removal of 6 bases from V and 6 bases from J, the junction contained 6 bases not matched to a gene. The CDR3 DNA is TGTGCCAGCAGGGGGGACAGGGGGAGCAATGGCTACACCTTC. This codes for CASRGDRGSNGYTF.

The rearrangement links TRBV5-1 to TRBJ2-1; 11 bases match TRBD2. The CDR3 covers 17 residues. Germline V gene sequence: CDR1 SGHRS, CDR2 YFSETQ. V lost 0 bases and J lost 1; bases outside the gene matches: 3. In DNA form, the CDR3 reads TGCGCCAGCAGCTTGGACCTAGCGGGAGGATCCTACAATGAGCAGTTCTTC. It specifies CASSLDLAGGSYNEQFF.

This clone was observed a handful of times. The V call is TRBV30, the J call TRBJ1-1; 8 nucleotides align to TRBD1. The CDR3 consists of 13 residues. Germline CDR1 GTSNPN, CDR2 SVGIG (reference sequence). J gave up 5 bases and V 3 bases, and 5 bases lay outside the gene matches. Written as DNA, the CDR3 is TGTGCCTGGAGGGACAGGGTCAGGACTGAAGCTTTCTTT. Its protein product is CAWRDRVRTEAFF. The whole variable domain, remainder taken from reference TRBV30 and TRBJ1-1, is SQTIHQWPATLVQPVGSPLSLECTVEGTSNPNLYWYRQAAGRGLQLLFYSVGIGQISSEVPQNLSASRPQDRQFILSSKKLLLSDSGFYLCAWRDRVRTEAFFGQGTRLTVV.